A selection of T cell receptor beta chains follows, all from one sample in a study of T-cell memory formation after mild COVID-19. TCRdb recomputed calls from the 5' RACE reads with MiXCR, one row per CDR3 protein. In the table there are fewer than 400,000 distinct CDR3 sequences, under 15% of which are singletons. Sequencing was done on a sample of PBMCs or a T cell subset sorted from them (not recorded which). The origin of the receptors is a young man who had mild COVID-19 (a few samples of this study predate the infection). Cell type and time point are not known. The CDR3 runs from the conserved cysteine through the conserved F or W. The D gene is left open where the match is weak. Where a row states a size, it is once, few, many or the class of an expanded clone; other rows omit it.

D | size | J | V | DNA | CDR3
TRBD1 | few | TRBJ2-1 | TRBV7-9 | TGTGCCAGCAGGTTCCCAGGGGGCGTTGAGCAGTTCTTC | CASRFPGGVEQFF
TRBD1 | few | TRBJ1-1 | TRBV24-1 | TGTGCCACCAGGGCAGGGGGCTCAACTGAAGCTTTCTTT | CATRAGGSTEAFF
- | many | TRBJ1-4 | TRBV7-9 | TGTGCCAGCACCAACAATCCTAATGAAAAACTGTTTTTT | CASTNNPNEKLFF
- | - | TRBJ2-7 | TRBV5-1 | TGCGCCAGCAGCCTCCTAGGCCGACCCTCCGCCGTCGTTAACGAGCAGTACTTC | CASSLLGRPSAVVNEQYF
- | many | TRBJ2-3 | TRBV4-3 | TGCGCCAGCAGCCAAGATTACGGGAAAGATACGCAGTATTTT | CASSQDYGKDTQYF
TRBD2 | few | TRBJ2-7 | TRBV20-1 | TGCAGTGCGTCGCTAGCGGGGGTACACGAGCAGTACTTC | CSASLAGVHEQYF
TRBD1 | - | TRBJ1-1 | TRBV6-5 | TGTGCCAGCAGTCATGAACCGGGACAGGAAGCTTTCTTT | CASSHEPGQEAFF
- | - | TRBJ1-2 | TRBV6-5 | TGTGCCAGCAGTTACTCGGGGCCCGGTGGCTACACCTTC | CASSYSGPGGYTF
- | - | TRBJ1-2 | TRBV7-2 | TGTGCCAGCAGCCTGGGCGGGGGCTCGCGGTATGGCTACACCTTC | CASSLGGGSRYGYTF
- | - | TRBJ2-5 | TRBV15 | TGTGCCACCAGCAGAGAGAAGTCCGAATACCAAGAGACCCAGTACTTC | CATSREKSEYQETQYF
- | few | TRBJ2-6 | TRBV7-2 | TGTGCCAGCAGCTTAGTTGGCGGGGCGGCTGGGGCCAACGTCCTGACTTTC | CASSLVGGAAGANVLTF
- | few | TRBJ2-7 | TRBV10-3 | TGTGCCATCAGTGATAGGGGTCTAGGCTACGAGCAGTACTTC | CAISDRGLGYEQYF
- | - | TRBJ1-2 | TRBV9 | TGTGCCAGCAGCCCTAACCCCGGGGGGCAGAACTATGGCTACACCTTC | CASSPNPGGQNYGYTF
- | few | TRBJ2-3 | TRBV3-1 | TGTGCCAGCAGCCAAGAAGTTTTGGGGGCTGGAGATACGCAGTATTTT | CASSQEVLGAGDTQYF
- | few | TRBJ2-5 | TRBV20-1 | TGCAGTGCTTTCCCTCCGGGACACACTAACCAAGAGACCCAGTACTTC | CSAFPPGHTNQETQYF
- | many | TRBJ1-5 | TRBV7-2 | TGTGCCAGCAGGGGGGACAATCAGCCCCAGCATTTT | CASRGDNQPQHF
- | - | TRBJ2-2 | TRBV28 | TGTGCCAGTAGCAGGACCGGGCGGGCCGGGGAGCTGTTTTTT | CASSRTGRAGELFF
- | many | TRBJ1-1 | TRBV7-9 | TGTGCCAGCAGCTTAGAGGCGGACACTGAAGCTTTCTTT | CASSLEADTEAFF
- | - | TRBJ2-5 | TRBV18 | TGTGCCAGCTCACCACAGGACTATGGGGAGACCCAGTACTTC | CASSPQDYGETQYF
- | few | TRBJ1-6 | TRBV7-9 | TGTGCCAGCAGCTTATGGGCGATGGGTTCACCCCTCCACTTT | CASSLWAMGSPLHF
- | - | TRBJ1-1 | TRBV27 | TGCACCAGCAGTTTTGGACTCGAGAACACTGAAGCTTTCTTT | CTSSFGLENTEAFF
- | - | TRBJ2-1 | TRBV7-9 | TGTGCCAGCAGATTCCCCCCCTGGACCCGATCCTACAATGAGCAGTTCTTC | CASRFPPWTRSYNEQFF
- | - | TRBJ2-5 | TRBV12-3/TRBV12-4 | TGTGCCAGCGTAACGGTCCAAGAGACCCAGTACTTC | CASVTVQETQYF
TRBD2 | - | TRBJ2-3 | TRBV7-2 | TGTGCCAGCAGCTTAGGCGCTAGCGGGGACGGGCGGAGTACGCAGTATTTT | CASSLGASGDGRSTQYF
- | - | TRBJ2-5 | TRBV5-1 | TGCGCCAGCAGCAGCTCCAGGGTAGTCCCTTCAGAGACCCAGTACTTC | CASSSSRVVPSETQYF
- | - | TRBJ1-5 | TRBV6-1 | TGTGCCAGCAGTGCGCGGACACCTCAGCCCCAGCATTTT | CASSARTPQPQHF
- | once | TRBJ1-4 | TRBV20-1 | TGCAGTGCTCCCGGGACACCAACTAATGAAAAACTGTTTTTT | CSAPGTPTNEKLFF
- | few | TRBJ2-1 | TRBV5-1 | TGCGCCAGCAGTCGTGCCGCGGTGGACAATGAGCAGTTCTTC | CASSRAAVDNEQFF
- | - | TRBJ1-1 | TRBV6-5 | TGTGCCAGCAGTTCTACCGGCGATCAGGGTGAAGCTTTCTTT | CASSSTGDQGEAFF
- | few | TRBJ1-1 | TRBV6-5 | TGTGCCAGCAGAAACGGACAGAACACTGAAGCTTTCTTT | CASRNGQNTEAFF
- | few | TRBJ2-1 | TRBV7-9 | TGTGCCAGCAGCTTATCAAGGTTGGGCCCACTCAATGAGCAGTTCTTC | CASSLSRLGPLNEQFF
- | many | TRBJ1-5 | TRBV6-6 | TGTGCCAGCAGTTATTCCGGGACGGGATATAGCAATCAGCCCCAGCATTTT | CASSYSGTGYSNQPQHF
- | - | TRBJ2-3 | TRBV7-9 | TGTGCCAGCAGCTTAGGGGTGCGGTTGGATACGCAGTATTTT | CASSLGVRLDTQYF
TRBD1 | - | TRBJ1-5 | TRBV9 | TGTGCCAGCAGCGCGGGGGGACAGGCGAACAATCAGCCCCAGCATTTT | CASSAGGQANNQPQHF
- | - | TRBJ1-1 | TRBV27 | TGTGCCAGCAGACTGGACTTCCGCCGGAACACTGAAGCTTTCTTT | CASRLDFRRNTEAFF
TRBD1 | - | TRBJ1-1 | TRBV28 | TGTGCCAGCAGTTTATTCGGGACAGGGTCCCCTGAAGCTTTCTTT | CASSLFGTGSPEAFF
- | many | TRBJ1-1 | TRBV20-1 | TGCAGTGCCTCCATATCGGACACTGAAGCTTTCTTT | CSASISDTEAFF
- | many | TRBJ2-3 | TRBV7-2 | TGTGCCAGCAGCTTAGCGGTCGGCGGATGGGATACGCAGTATTTT | CASSLAVGGWDTQYF
- | once | TRBJ2-1 | TRBV10-3 | TGTGCCATCAGCAAGGAATGGGACAATGAGCAGTTCTTC | CAISKEWDNEQFF
TRBD1 | few | TRBJ1-5 | TRBV19 | TGTGCCAGTAGGGACAGGTCAGATCAGCCCCAGCATTTT | CASRDRSDQPQHF
- | - | TRBJ1-1 | TRBV9 | TGTGCCTCAGGGAGCGATATGAACACTGAAGCTTTCTTT | CASGSDMNTEAFF
TRBD1 | few | TRBJ1-1 | TRBV7-2 | TGTGCCAGCAGCCTACGGACAGGTCCTGAAGCTTTCTTT | CASSLRTGPEAFF
- | - | TRBJ2-2 | TRBV4-1 | TGCGCCAGCAGCCAAGAAGGGGTCGGGGAGCTGTTTTTT | CASSQEGVGELFF
- | few | TRBJ1-4 | TRBV20-1 | TGCAGTGCTAGAGATGTAGCTAATGAAAAACTGTTTTTT | CSARDVANEKLFF
- | - | TRBJ2-3 | TRBV20-1 | TGCAGTGCTAGTGCAGGGCGTGTAAACACAGATACGCAGTATTTT | CSASAGRVNTDTQYF
TRBD2 | few | TRBJ2-3 | TRBV6-2/TRBV6-3 | TGTGCCAGCAGTTACTATAGCGGCGGGGGGGCTCGCACAGATACGCAGTATTTT | CASSYYSGGGARTDTQYF
TRBD1 | - | TRBJ1-2 | TRBV27 | TGTGCCACCACGGGACAGGGAACCTATGGCTACACCTTC | CATTGQGTYGYTF
- | - | TRBJ1-2 | TRBV20-1 | TGCAGTGCGAGAAACTATGGCTACACCTTC | CSARNYGYTF
TRBD1 | - | TRBJ2-7 | TRBV5-1 | TGCGCCAGCAGCTTGAACAGGGGGGTCTTCTACGAGCAGTACTTC | CASSLNRGVFYEQYF
TRBD1 | few | TRBJ2-7 | TRBV7-9 | TGTGCCAGCAGTCGCGGACAGGGGAGGTACGAGCAGTACTTC | CASSRGQGRYEQYF